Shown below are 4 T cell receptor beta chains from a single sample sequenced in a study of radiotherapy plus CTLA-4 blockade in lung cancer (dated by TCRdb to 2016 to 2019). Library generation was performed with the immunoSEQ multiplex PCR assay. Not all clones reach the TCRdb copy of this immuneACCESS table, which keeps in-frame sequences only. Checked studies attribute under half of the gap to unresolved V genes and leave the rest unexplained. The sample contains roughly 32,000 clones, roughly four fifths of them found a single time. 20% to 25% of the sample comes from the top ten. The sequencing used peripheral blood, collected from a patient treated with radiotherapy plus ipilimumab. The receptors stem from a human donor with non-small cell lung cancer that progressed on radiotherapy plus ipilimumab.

CDR3 sequence (DNA): TGTGCCAGCAGCTTAGGGCGGGGGGGCATAAATGAGCAGTTCTTC. Residues: CASSLGRGGINEQFF. V is TRBV7-3 and J is TRBJ2-1; 9 nucleotides match TRBD2. The germline CDR1 and CDR2 sequences are SGHTA and FQGTGA. V shed 2 bases and J 7 bases; nucleotides not matched to a gene: 6. The length of the CDR3 is 15 residues.

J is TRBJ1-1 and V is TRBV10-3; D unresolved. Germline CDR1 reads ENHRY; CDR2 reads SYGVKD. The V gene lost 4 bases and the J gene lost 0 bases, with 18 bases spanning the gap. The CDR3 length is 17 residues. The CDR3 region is CAISAIRGYLMNTEAFF. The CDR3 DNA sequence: TGTGCCATCAGTGCAATACGAGGGTACCTCATGAACACTGAAGCTTTCTTT.

The CDR3 coding sequence is TGTGCCAGCTCATCAATGGGGACAGGCAACAATGAGCAGTTCTTC. Translation gives CASSSMGTGNNEQFF. The chain couples TRBV18 to TRBJ2-1; TRBD1 matches 8 bases. Losses at the gene ends were 5 bases for V and 5 bases for J; bases not matched to a gene: 8. The CDR3 has 15 amino acids. Germline V CDR1 and CDR2: KGHSH, LQKENI.

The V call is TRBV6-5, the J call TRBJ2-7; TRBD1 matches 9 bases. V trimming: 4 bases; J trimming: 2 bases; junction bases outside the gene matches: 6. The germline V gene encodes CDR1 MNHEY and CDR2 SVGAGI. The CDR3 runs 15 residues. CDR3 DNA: TGTGCCAGCAGTTCCCGGGACAGGGCCCCCTACGAGCAGTACTTC. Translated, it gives CASSSRDRAPYEQYF.